This T cell receptor (beta chain) was observed in a study of blood T cells in healthy people across ages. General study points: The long-lived group displayed more naive CD4+ cells, plus higher diversity, than the aged donors did.

The authors ran a second PCR of 7 to 11 cycles using a sample-barcoded 5' primer and a J-beta primer mix. A tag from a template-switch adaptor with 12 random nucleotides marked each cDNA molecule. Sequencing recovered at least 2.5 million CDR3-containing paired-end reads from each sample. Each CDR3 protein is one row after TCRdb ran MiXCR on the 5' RACE reads. Of 700,000 or so distinct CDR3 sequences listed, 20% to 25% are singletons. Each sample gave at least 6 million isolated PBMCs. The CDR3 contains 17 residues. V trimming: 2 bases; J trimming: 3 bases; junction bases outside the gene matches: 12. Per germline, CDR1 MNHEY and CDR2 SVGEGT. In regard to this clonotype: Its specificity is unknown.

The clonotype was recovered from a man between 65 and 85 years old in good health. Material for sequencing was blood. The J gene is TRBJ2-7, the V gene TRBV6-2 or TRBV6-3; 8 bases agree with TRBD2. CDR3 DNA: TGTGCCAGCAGTTACCAGCTTGGCGGGGGGTCCGTCTACGAGCAGTACTTC. It yields the protein CASSYQLGGGSVYEQYF.